Listed here are 22 T cell receptor beta chains from one sample, sequenced in a study of blood T cell repertoires in COVID-19. Assay: immunoSEQ multiplex PCR; the TCRdb copy retains only in-frame clones and omits some. The table has tens of thousands of clones, about 82% seen once; the top ten hold about 4.9%. Sequenced input: peripheral blood. These TCRs come from a man aged 45 to 65 with active COVID-19.

The CDR3 sequence is CASSLEAYSNQPQHF. The CDR3 nucleotides read TGTGCCAGCAGCTTAGAAGCTTATAGCAATCAGCCCCAGCATTTT. This rearrangement joins TRBV11-2 to TRBJ1-5, with D unresolved. Per germline, CDR1 SGHAT and CDR2 FQNNGV. V dropped 0 bases and J dropped 0 bases, with 6 bases sitting between them. CDR3 length: 15 residues.

This chain uses TRBV4-3 with TRBJ1-2, with D possibly TRBD1 on 6 matching bases. This CDR3 region has 14 residues. The V and J ends lost 2 bases and 3 bases respectively, with 10 bases between them. Germline lookup yields CDR1 LGHNA and CDR2 YSLEER. In DNA form, the CDR3 reads TGCGCCAGCAGCCAAAGCTACAGGGACTATGGCTACACCTTC. This codes for CASSQSYRDYGYTF.

The CDR3 nucleotides are TGCAGTGCTAGTGCCCCGGGACAGGGGGCCCCCTACGAGCAGTACTTC. Its protein product is CSASAPGQGAPYEQYF. This chain connects TRBV20-1 to TRBJ2-7; the match to TRBD1 covers 12 bases. CDR1 is DFQATT, CDR2 SNEGSKA, per germline (reference sequence). V lost 3 bases, J lost 2 bases, and 8 bases stayed unmatched. The CDR3 extends over 16 amino acids.

This chain joins TRBV6-2 or TRBV6-3 and TRBJ2-7; 10 nucleotides align to TRBD2. With V trimmed by 2 bases and J by 1 base, 8 bases remained unmatched. The CDR3 has 17 residues. Germline V gives CDR1 MNHEY, CDR2 SVGEGT. The CDR3 DNA is TGTGCCAGCAGTTACCCCCCCAGCGGGGGGGCATCCTACGAGCAGTACTTC. This translates into CASSYPPSGGASYEQYF.

The J gene is TRBJ2-5, the V gene TRBV27, with 7 bases fitting TRBD2. J gave up 9 bases and V 0 bases, and 7 bases lay outside the gene matches. CDR1 and CDR2 (germline): MNHEY, SMNVEV (reference sequence). The length of the CDR3 is 14 residues. This CDR3 is CASSLSAQREPQYF. The CDR3 nucleotides read TGTGCCAGCAGTTTATCGGCTCAGCGGGAACCCCAGTACTTC.

The rearrangement uses TRBV6-1 and TRBJ2-7; 12 nucleotides match TRBD2. Per germline, CDR1 MNHNS and CDR2 SASEGT. This CDR3 contains 17 residues. V lost 4 bases to trimming and J lost 4 bases; unmatched junction nucleotides: 11. The DNA for the CDR3 is TGTGCCAGCAGTGGACGACTTTCTAGCGGGGGGGAGTACGAGCAGTACTTC. It translates to CASSGRLSSGGEYEQYF.

This clone was observed once. The CDR3: CASSYRTATGELFF. In DNA, the CDR3 is TGTGCCAGCAGCTATAGGACAGCCACCGGGGAGCTGTTTTTT. This chain connects TRBV7-2 to TRBJ2-2; D may be TRBD1 (6 bases). This CDR3 has 14 amino acids. Germline loops: CDR1 SGHTA, CDR2 FQGNSA. V was trimmed by 4 bases and J by 4 bases, leaving 10 bases between them.

This sequence joins TRBV6-4 and TRBJ2-4; a weak D match, TRBD1 (6 bases). The CDR3 sequence is 17 residues long. The V end was cut by 2 bases, the J end by 0 bases, with 14 bases between. Germline V gene data show CDR1 as MRHNA and CDR2 as SNTAGT. The CDR3 DNA is TGTGCCAGCAGTGACCCACAGGGCATACTAGCCAAAAACATTCAGTACTTC. This codes for CASSDPQGILAKNIQYF.

The gene calls are TRBV20-1 and TRBJ1-2; no clear D. CDR3 length: 11 amino acids. CDR1 is DFQATT and CDR2 is SNEGSKA in the germline V gene (reference sequence). V shed 4 bases and J shed 3 bases, with 6 bases lying between them. The CDR3 loop reads CSAIADYGYTF. The CDR3 nucleotides read TGCAGTGCTATTGCGGACTATGGCTACACCTTC.

CDR3 coding DNA: TGTGCCAGCAGCCCGGACAGGTCCCGGGGGGGGCAGTACTTC. This translates into CASSPDRSRGGQYF. This sequence joins TRBV2 and TRBJ2-7; weak D call: TRBD2 (8 bases). The CDR3 is 14 residues long. V lost 6 bases and J lost 9, with 21 bases in between. Germline CDR1 SNHLY, CDR2 FYNNEI.

CDR3 amino acids: CASSAAGLGLNEQFF. In DNA, the CDR3 is TGCGCCAGCAGCGCCGCAGGACTAGGACTCAATGAGCAGTTCTTC. The rearrangement joins TRBV5-1 to TRBJ2-1; the match to TRBD2 covers 7 bases. This CDR3 contains 15 residues. The germline CDR1 and CDR2 sequences are SGHRS and YFSETQ. V was clipped by 4 bases and J by 6 bases; unmatched bases: 10.

The chain has TRBV5-1 and TRBJ2-1, with 15 bases aligning to TRBD2. The CDR3 runs to 20 residues. In germline, CDR1 is SGHRS, CDR2 YFSETQ. With V trimmed by 4 bases and J by 0 bases, 11 bases remained unmatched. CDR3 in DNA: TGCGCCAGCAGCCCCGGGCGGACTAGCGGGGGGGATTTCTCCTACAATGAGCAGTTCTTC. This sequence encodes CASSPGRTSGGDFSYNEQFF.

The rearrangement links TRBV10-3 to TRBJ2-3; a possible D gene is TRBD2 (6 bases). Deletions cut 9 bases from V and 4 bases from J, with 26 bases between. CDR3 length: 17 residues. Germline V gene lookup returns CDR1 ENHRY and CDR2 SYGVKD. The CDR3 nucleotides read TGTGCCATAAGAAGGGCCTCAGGGACTGGTTTCGCAGATACGCAGTATTTT. It encodes CAIRRASGTGFADTQYF.

This clone was detected once. The chain has TRBV4-3 and TRBJ2-2; TRBD1 agrees at 7 bases. This CDR3 is built from 14 residues. Germline CDR1 LGHNA, CDR2 YSLEER. The junction had 6 bases not matched to a gene; V was cut back by 5 bases and J by 6 bases. The CDR3 spells CASSDRDGAGELFF. CDR3 DNA: TGCGCCAGCAGCGACAGGGATGGGGCCGGGGAGCTGTTTTTT.

The chain combines TRBV11-2 with TRBJ1-1; possible D gene TRBD1, 6 bases. Deletions cut 3 bases from V and 8 bases from J, with 25 bases between. The germline gives CDR1 SGHAT, CDR2 FQNNGV. This CDR3 is built from 17 residues. The CDR3 coding sequence is TGTGCCAGCAGCTTCAGTAGACAGGCGCGGGTCCTAGTAGAAGCTTTCTTT. This encodes CASSFSRQARVLVEAFF.

The J gene is TRBJ2-3, the V gene TRBV6-6; the D is unclear. The CDR3 has 13 residues. The V gene's germline CDR1 is MNHNY and CDR2 SVGAGI (reference sequence). V was trimmed by 2 bases and J by 3 bases, leaving 6 bases between them. The chain's CDR3 is CASSYMATDTQYF. CDR3 sequence (DNA): TGTGCCAGCAGTTACATGGCTACAGATACGCAGTATTTT.

The V gene is TRBV11-2, the J gene TRBJ2-7; 11 bases map to TRBD1. The CDR3 runs 14 residues. V was clipped by 5 bases and J by 4 bases; unmatched bases: 4. Germline V CDR1 and CDR2: SGHAT, FQNNGV. CDR3 nucleotides: TGTGCCAGCAGCGAAGGGACAGGGGGTTACGAGCAGTACTTC. Translated, it gives CASSEGTGGYEQYF.

V gene TRBV21-1 combines with J gene TRBJ2-7; whether TRBD2, the table's D call, matches the DNA was not checked. TRBV21-1 is deemed a pseudogene. This CDR3 is 13 amino acids long. CDR3 protein: CASSKVPVYEQYF. As DNA, the CDR3 is TGTGCCAGCAGCAAAGTTCCGGTTTACGAGCAGTACTTC.

The V call is TRBV13, the J call TRBJ2-1; 8 bases are a match to TRBD2. This CDR3 comprises 16 residues. The trim removed 6 bases at V and 4 bases at J, leaving 11 bases unmatched. CDR1 and CDR2 (germline): PRHDT, FYEKMQ (reference sequence). Here the CDR3 reads CASSPRAGGRYNEQFF. CDR3 nucleotides: TGTGCCAGCAGTCCACGCGCGGGAGGAAGGTACAATGAGCAGTTCTTC.

The CDR3 reads CASSGSPYSGNTIYF. In DNA, the CDR3 is TGTGCCAGCAGTGGGAGTCCCTACTCTGGAAACACCATATATTTT. The rearrangement joins TRBV2 to TRBJ1-3; D remains unclear. Trimming removed 4 bases from V and 0 bases from J, with 10 bases in between. The CDR3 loop spans 15 amino acids. Germline V CDR1 and CDR2: SNHLY, FYNNEI.

The rearrangement joins TRBV7-9 to TRBJ1-1; D is possibly TRBD1 (6 bases). Trimming took 0 bases from V and 3 from J, leaving 17 bases between them. The CDR3 consists of 17 residues. The germline V gene encodes CDR1 SEHNR and CDR2 FQNEAQ (reference sequence). CDR3 sequence reads: CASSLARGGRRDTEAFF. The CDR3 nucleotides are TGTGCCAGCAGCTTAGCGCGGGGGGGCAGGAGGGACACTGAAGCTTTCTTT.

V is TRBV14 and J is TRBJ1-6, with 7 bases aligning to TRBD1. Germline lookup yields CDR1 SGHDN and CDR2 FVKESK. Trimming took 1 base from V and 2 from J; bases not matched to a gene: 5. CDR3 length equals 17 residues. In DNA form, the CDR3 reads TGTGCCAGCAGCCAAGGACAGGGTGGCACCTATAATTCACCCCTCCACTTT. This encodes CASSQGQGGTYNSPLHF.